What follows are 21 T cell receptor beta chains derived from one specimen sequenced in a study of T-cell reconstitution after alpha-beta-depleted transplantation in children. Unique molecular identifiers featured in how the TCRbeta library was prepared. TCRdb ran MiXCR on the PCR reads and lists one entry per CDR3 protein. The sample includes 550,000 to 600,000 distinct CDR3 sequences, 20% to 25% of them seen just once. The specimen was PBMCs, mostly from graft donor cells, collected 360 days after TCRalphabeta/CD19-depleted stem cell transplant. Every receptor here comes from a boy under three years old who had a stem cell transplant for acute myeloid leukemia, so the T cells may come from the graft donor.

This clonotype was counted many times. The chain couples TRBV12-3 or TRBV12-4 to TRBJ1-1; D possibly corresponds to TRBD1 (5 bases). There are 14 residues in the CDR3. Trimming shortened V by 6 bases and J by 1 base, and 12 bases separated the two germline ends. CDR3 protein: CASRGTGRNTEAFF. The CDR3 DNA reads TGTGCCAGCAGGGGGACGGGAAGGAACACTGAAGCTTTCTTT.

This chain uses TRBV20-1 with TRBJ2-7; D may be TRBD1 (7 bases). The germline V gene has CDR1 DFQATT and CDR2 SNEGSKA (reference sequence). Deletions cut 4 bases from V and 2 bases from J, with 21 bases between. The CDR3 consists of 16 residues. CDR3 amino acids: CSATGGGAVAPYEQYV. The CDR3 DNA sequence: TGCAGTGCTACAGGGGGAGGAGCAGTTGCCCCCTACGAGCAGTACGTC.

CDR3 sequence reads: CASSHIVQGAYNEQFF. In DNA, the CDR3 is TGTGCCAGCAGCCACATAGTGCAGGGGGCTTACAATGAGCAGTTCTTC. V usage is TRBV4-2 and J usage is TRBJ2-1; 8 bases map to TRBD1. CDR3 size: 16 residues. Germline CDR1 is LGHNA and CDR2 is YNFKEQ. J was trimmed by 4 bases and V by 3 bases; bases with no gene match: 8.

The rearrangement links TRBV20-1 to TRBJ1-2, with a tentative D call TRBD1 (6 bases). The CDR3 spans 16 residues. Germline V gene data show CDR1 as DFQATT and CDR2 as SNEGSKA (reference sequence). DNA of the CDR3: TGCAGGCCGTTCCCCCTCGACAGGTCTTATAACTATGGCTACACCTTC. This sequence encodes CRPFPLDRSYNYGYTF.

The V gene is TRBV6-1, the J gene TRBJ2-7; D possibly corresponds to TRBD1 (5 bases). Germline CDR1 is MNHNS and CDR2 is SASEGT. Trimming cost V 3 bases and J 3 bases, with 15 bases left between them. The CDR3 has 15 amino acids. The CDR3 region has the DNA TGTGCCAGCAGTGAGGGCAGGGCCCGCATCTACGAGCAGTACGTC. Protein sequence: CASSEGRARIYEQYV.

This clonotype was counted many times. The V gene is TRBV12-3 or TRBV12-4, the J gene TRBJ2-7; the match to TRBD2 covers 9 bases. The J segment lost 1 base and the V segment lost 2 bases, leaving 6 bases of the junction unmatched. CDR3 size: 16 residues. CDR3 residues: CASSLLGRGGSYEQYF. The CDR3 bases are TGTGCCAGCAGTTTATTGGGGCGGGGGGGGTCCTACGAGCAGTACTTC.

In this sample, this clonotype turned up a few times. V gene TRBV29-1 combines with J gene TRBJ2-5; D remains unclear. Germline-derived CDR1 and CDR2 are SQVTM and ANQGSEA. This CDR3 is 13 amino acids long. Trimming shortened V by 0 bases and J by 1 base, and 6 bases separated the two germline ends. The chain's CDR3 is CSVEERIQETQYF. The DNA of the CDR3 is TGCAGCGTTGAAGAAAGGATCCAAGAGACCCAGTACTTC.

This clonotype was recorded many times. The chain has TRBV12-3 or TRBV12-4 and TRBJ1-1, with 7 bases aligning to TRBD1. There are 17 residues in the CDR3. J lost 5 bases, V lost 5 bases, and 17 bases had no gene match. The CDR3 region has the DNA TGTGCCAGCAGTCCCAGCATCCGCCACAGGGGAGGGACTGAAGCTTTCTTT. Protein sequence: CASSPSIRHRGGTEAFF.

This clonotype has only a few counts. The chain is built from TRBV12-5 and TRBJ2-7; weak D call: TRBD2 (5 bases). Germline CDR1 and CDR2: LGHNT and FRNRAP. This CDR3 has 11 residues. The CDR3 region has the DNA TGTGCGATAACAGAAACGGGGGAGCAGTACTTC. Translation: CAITETGEQYF.

The gene calls are TRBV7-9 and TRBJ1-1, with 7 bases aligning to TRBD1. This CDR3 contains 15 residues. Germline lookup yields CDR1 SEHNR and CDR2 FQNEAQ (reference sequence). Losses at the gene ends were 1 base for V and 0 bases for J; bases not matched to a gene: 2. CDR3 sequence: CASSLEGALNTEAFF. CDR3 bases: TGTGCCAGCAGCTTAGAGGGGGCCCTGAACACTGAAGCTTTCTTT.

This clonotype has only a few counts. This rearrangement joins TRBV20-1 to TRBJ2-7; 8 bases map to TRBD1. This CDR3 comprises 14 residues. CDR1 and CDR2 from the germline V gene are DFQATT and SNEGSKA (reference sequence). The V gene end was trimmed by 6 bases and the J gene end by 4 bases; junction bases not matched to a gene: 11. CDR3 amino acids: CSAATRGLGYEQYV. The DNA of the CDR3 is TGCAGTGCCGCGACCAGGGGGCTAGGTTACGAGCAGTACGTC.

This clonotype was detected only a few times. This chain connects TRBV5-5 to TRBJ2-5, with D unresolved. Germline CDR1 and CDR2: SGHKS and YYEKEE (reference sequence). This CDR3 is 14 amino acids long. Trimming took off 4 bases at V and 3 bases at J, with 13 bases between the two ends. The CDR3 spells CASSPDGIEETQYF. DNA for the CDR3: TGTGCCAGCAGCCCGGATGGGATCGAAGAGACCCAGTACTTC. The variable domain in full, with the rest retrieved from reference TRBV5-5 and TRBJ2-5, is DAGVTQSPTHLIKTRGQQVTLRCSPISGHKSVSWYQQVLGQGPQFIFQYYEKEERGRGNFPDRFSARQFPNYSSELNVNALLLGDSALYLCASSPDGIEETQYFGPGTRLLVL.

There are many counts of this clonotype. This rearrangement joins TRBV12-5 to TRBJ2-3; 8 bases align to TRBD2. J gave up 6 bases and V 3 bases, and 11 bases lay outside the gene matches. Germline lookup yields CDR1 LGHNT and CDR2 FRNRAP. The CDR3 sequence is 16 residues long. The CDR3 loop is CASGLDLAGRGDTQYF. CDR3 bases: TGTGCTAGTGGTTTAGATTTAGCGGGGAGAGGGGATACGCAGTATTTT.

The DNA for the CDR3 is TGCGCCAGCAGCGTCCTCCGGGGCTCCTACGAGCAGTACTTC. Encoded protein: CASSVLRGSYEQYF. J is TRBJ2-7 and V is TRBV5-1, with D possibly matching TRBD2 (5 bases). Germline CDR1 reads SGHRS; CDR2 reads YFSETQ. Between the trimmed V and J ends, which lost 4 bases and 0 bases, there was a span of 11 bases. The CDR3 covers 14 residues.

The chain employs TRBV7-6 and TRBJ2-2; D uncertain. The germline CDR1 and CDR2 sequences are SGHVS and FNYEAQ. V lost 5 bases and J lost 7, with 11 bases in between. There are 13 residues in the CDR3. CDR3 sequence: CASSPRLSGELFF. Here the CDR3 DNA reads TGTGCCAGCAGCCCGCGGCTGAGCGGGGAGCTGTTTTTT.

In this sample, this clonotype turned up many times. This chain links TRBV12-5 with TRBJ2-5; the D is unclear. Germline loops: CDR1 LGHNT, CDR2 FRNRAP. The CDR3 length is 17 residues. The V gene lost 4 bases and the J gene lost 1 base, with 19 bases spanning the gap. CDR3 bases: TGTGCTAGTGGTTCGCCGTGGAGTGCCACGAGCCAAGAGACCCAGTACTTC. Amino acid sequence: CASGSPWSATSQETQYF.

This clonotype was counted only a few times. V gene TRBV15 combines with J gene TRBJ2-3, with 11 bases identical to TRBD2. Germline CDR1 LNHNV, CDR2 YYDKDF (reference sequence). V was pared by 6 bases and J by 0 bases, with 5 bases of the junction left unmatched. The CDR3 sequence is 16 residues long. In DNA, the CDR3 is TGTGCCACCAGTCCGACTAGCGGGGCTAGCACAGATACGCAGTATTTT. Amino acid sequence: CATSPTSGASTDTQYF.

This rearrangement joins TRBV18 to TRBJ2-5; weak D call: TRBD2 (6 bases). The CDR3 is 16 amino acids. V was clipped by 3 bases and J by 4 bases, with 18 bases between them. Germline V gives CDR1 KGHSH, CDR2 LQKENI. The CDR3 nucleotides are TGTGCCAGCTCACCTAAAATAGCGGAGAACGGAGAGACCCAGTACTTC. Residues: CASSPKIAENGETQYF.

This sequence joins TRBV6-1 and TRBJ1-1, with D maybe TRBD1 (6 bases). Germline lookup yields CDR1 MNHNS and CDR2 SASEGT. The CDR3 is 14 amino acids. V was cut by 8 bases and J by 0 bases, with 13 bases left in between. The CDR3 DNA reads TGTGCCAGCGGTGGCACAGGGATGAACACTGAAGCTTTCTTT. It codes for CASGGTGMNTEAFF.

This clonotype was observed at least ten times. V gene TRBV2 combines with J gene TRBJ2-1, with a tentative D call TRBD1 (6 bases). The CDR3 runs to 13 residues. From germline, CDR1 is SNHLY and CDR2 FYNNEI. CDR3 nucleotide sequence: TGTGCGGTTACAGGGCCTGTTGGGTATGAGCAGTTCTTC. This codes for CAVTGPVGYEQFF.

This clonotype came up a few times. As DNA, the CDR3 is TGTGCCAGCAGCGCCTGGGCGGGAGGGGAATACGAGCAGTACTTC. Amino acids: CASSAWAGGEYEQYF. V gene TRBV12-3 or TRBV12-4 combines with J gene TRBJ2-7, with TRBD2 identical over 9 bases. This CDR3 has 15 residues. Trimming removed 6 bases from V and 4 bases from J; junction bases left unmatched: 10.